The 14 T cell receptor beta chains listed next were all sequenced from one sample in a study of T cells in tuberculosis. TCRdb's copy holds only in-frame clones and misses some; the assay was immunoSEQ multiplex PCR. The sample lists fewer than 30,000 clones, 85% to 95% occurring once. Sequencing was done on a sample of PBMCs. These TCRs come from a donor aged 10 to 29 with latent tuberculosis or without tuberculosis infection.

The chain joins TRBV29-1 to TRBJ2-1; a weak D match, TRBD2 (6 bases). Looked up from germline, CDR1 is SQVTM and CDR2 is ANQGSEA. The CDR3 runs 13 residues. The V gene lost 4 bases and the J gene lost 1 base, with 8 bases spanning the gap. CDR3 DNA: TGCAGCGTTGCGGCGGGATCCTACAATGAGCAGTTCTTC. Translating it yields CSVAAGSYNEQFF.

Of note for this clone: The same CDR3 can be traced to other DNA sequences in this sample. The rearrangement uses TRBV5-8 and TRBJ2-7; D is undetermined. V was clipped by 2 bases and J by 3 bases, with 12 bases between them. Germline-derived CDR1 and CDR2 are SGHTS and YDEGEE. CDR3 length equals 14 residues. CDR3 sequence: CASSFNSYRYEQYF. In DNA, the CDR3 is TGTGCCAGCAGCTTCAACTCTTACCGCTACGAGCAGTACTTC.

This clone was seen once. V usage is TRBV6-6 and J usage is TRBJ1-5, with no clear D. Germline CDR1 reads MNHNY; CDR2 reads SVGAGI (reference sequence). V lost 4 bases, J lost 11 bases, and 18 bases lay in between. This CDR3 is built from 14 residues. CDR3 protein: CASSSGTELSAQHF. Here the CDR3 DNA reads TGTGCCAGCAGTTCCGGAACAGAACTCTCAGCCCAGCATTTT.

The rearrangement uses TRBV28 and TRBJ2-7, with TRBD2 as a possible D gene (6 bases). The CDR3 runs to 17 residues. Trimming left V 3 bases short and J 0 bases short, with 18 bases between. Germline-derived CDR1 and CDR2 are MDHEN and SYDVKM. The DNA for the CDR3 is TGTGCCAGCAGTTTTGTCGGATCCGGGGACTTCTCCTACGAGCAGTACTTC. It codes for CASSFVGSGDFSYEQYF. The variable domain in full, with the rest retrieved from reference TRBV28 and TRBJ2-7, is DVKVTQSSRYLVKRTGEKVFLECVQDMDHENMFWYRQDPGLGLRLIYFSYDVKMKEKGDIPEGYSVSREKKERFSLILESASTNQTSMYLCASSFVGSGDFSYEQYFGPGTRLTVT.

V gene TRBV9 combines with J gene TRBJ2-1; the match to TRBD2 covers 9 bases. Germline V gene data show CDR1 as SGDLS and CDR2 as YYNGEE. V shed 2 bases, J shed 7 bases, and the junction held 19 bases outside the gene matches. The CDR3 has 19 amino acids. The CDR3 here is CASSVSDQRGATRKNEQFF. CDR3 bases: TGTGCCAGCAGCGTGTCGGATCAGCGGGGGGCCACTAGGAAGAATGAGCAGTTCTTC.

The chain has TRBV7-3 and TRBJ2-3; D possibly corresponds to TRBD1 (6 bases). V lost 6 bases to trimming and J lost 14 bases, with 18 bases between them. The CDR3 is made up of 12 amino acids. The germline V gene has CDR1 SGHTA and CDR2 FQGTGA. As DNA, the CDR3 is TGTGCCAGCAGAGGGGGAACGGGGAAATGGTATTTT. Protein: CASRGGTGKWYF.

This CDR3 is CASRISDRVNQPQHF. The DNA for the CDR3 is TGTGCCAGCAGAATCAGTGACAGGGTGAATCAGCCCCAGCATTTT. The chain joins TRBV21-1 to TRBJ1-5; the table assigns TRBD1, which was not confirmed against the DNA. TRBV21-1 is annotated as a pseudogene. This CDR3 region has 15 residues.

The chain employs TRBV27 and TRBJ2-3, with D possibly being TRBD2 (5 bases). The CDR3 covers 13 residues. Trimming shortened V by 8 bases and J by 2 bases, and 11 bases separated the two germline ends. The germline V gene has CDR1 MNHEY and CDR2 SMNVEV (reference sequence). The CDR3: CASRDPYTDTQYF. The DNA of the CDR3 is TGTGCCAGCCGGGATCCGTACACAGATACGCAGTATTTT.

This clone appeared once. The V call is TRBV9, the J call TRBJ2-7; 10 nucleotides align to TRBD1. With 3 bases clipped from V and 2 bases from J, the junction kept 5 bases outside the gene matches. The CDR3 is 15 residues long. Germline V gives CDR1 SGDLS, CDR2 YYNGEE. CDR3 in DNA: TGTGCCAGCAGCGCACAGGACAGGGGGGCCTACGAGCAGTACTTC. This encodes CASSAQDRGAYEQYF.

This chain links TRBV5-3 with TRBJ1-2, with TRBD1 as a possible D gene (5 bases). TRBV5-3 is assigned to the ORF class and has an uncertain function. Trimming took 4 bases from V and 2 from J, leaving 21 bases between them. The CDR3 spans 17 residues. The CDR3 nucleotides are TGTGCCAGAAGCCATTATACGCCCAGGGCCCCGAACTATGGCTACACCTTC. This sequence encodes CARSHYTPRAPNYGYTF.

The rearrangement uses TRBV20-1 and TRBJ1-5; weak D call: TRBD1 (5 bases). Germline V gives CDR1 DFQATT, CDR2 SNEGSKA (reference sequence). The length of the CDR3 is 11 residues. V was pared by 0 bases and J by 11 bases, with 8 bases between. CDR3 bases: TGCAGTGCTAGAGAGGAGGGGTCCCAGCATTTT. Translated, it gives CSAREEGSQHF.

This sequence joins TRBV19 and TRBJ1-5; 7 positions agree with TRBD1. V gave up 7 bases and J gave up 2 bases; unmatched junction bases: 2. Germline V gene lookup returns CDR1 LNHDA and CDR2 SQIVND (reference sequence). The CDR3 is 13 residues long. The CDR3: CASTGGGNQPQHF. The CDR3 DNA reads as TGTGCCAGTACAGGGGGAGGCAATCAGCCCCAGCATTTT.

This clone has more than one count but fewer than ten. V usage is TRBV2 and J usage is TRBJ2-2, with D perhaps matching TRBD1 (5 bases). CDR3 size: 13 residues. V was pared by 7 bases and J by 5 bases, with 11 bases between. Germline V gives CDR1 SNHLY, CDR2 FYNNEI. This CDR3 is CASTYQGTGELFF. The CDR3 bases are TGTGCCAGCACCTATCAGGGAACCGGGGAGCTGTTTTTT.

The V gene is TRBV7-9, the J gene TRBJ2-7, with D perhaps matching TRBD2 (6 bases). Germline V gene sequence: CDR1 SEHNR, CDR2 FQNEAQ (reference sequence). The CDR3 totals 14 residues. Trimming pared 6 bases from V and 7 bases from J, leaving 19 bases between. The CDR3 DNA reads TGTGCCAGCAGGTCTGTGGGGGGATTAGGGGAGCAGTACTTC. This gives the protein CASRSVGGLGEQYF.